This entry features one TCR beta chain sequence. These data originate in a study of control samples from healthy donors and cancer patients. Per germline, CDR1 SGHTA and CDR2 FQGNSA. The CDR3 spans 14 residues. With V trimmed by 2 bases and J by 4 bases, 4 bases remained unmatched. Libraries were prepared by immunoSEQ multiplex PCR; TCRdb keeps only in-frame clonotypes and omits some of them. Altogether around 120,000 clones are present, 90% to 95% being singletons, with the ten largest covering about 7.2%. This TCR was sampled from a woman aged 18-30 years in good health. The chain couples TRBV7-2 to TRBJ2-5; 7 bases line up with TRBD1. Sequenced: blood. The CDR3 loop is CASSLMRGLETQYF. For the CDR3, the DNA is TGTGCCAGCAGCTTAATGAGGGGGCTAGAGACCCAGTACTTC.